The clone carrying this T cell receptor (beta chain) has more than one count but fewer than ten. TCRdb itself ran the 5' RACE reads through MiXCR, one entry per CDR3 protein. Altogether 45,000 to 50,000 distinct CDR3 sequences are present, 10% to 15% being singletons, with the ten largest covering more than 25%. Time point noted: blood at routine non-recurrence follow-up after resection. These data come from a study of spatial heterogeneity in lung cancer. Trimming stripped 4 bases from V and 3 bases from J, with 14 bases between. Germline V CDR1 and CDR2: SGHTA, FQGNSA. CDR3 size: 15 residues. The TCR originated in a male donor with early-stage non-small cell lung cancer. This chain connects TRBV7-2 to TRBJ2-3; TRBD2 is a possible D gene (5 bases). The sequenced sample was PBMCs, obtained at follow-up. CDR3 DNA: TGTGCCAGCAGCTCGGAGGCGCGGTGGACAGATACGCAGTATTTT. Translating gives CASSSEARWTDTQYF.